This T cell receptor (beta chain) is from a study of shared clonotypes between healthy human individuals. Overall study: Three plates each covered CD4 naive and memory; CD8 naive two, CD8 memory one. The study, taken as a whole, reports: A small donor pool kept down the genetic and exposure-history diversity that was represented. Compared with clonotypes that all four donors shared, non-shared clonotypes had lower generation probabilities.

The CDR3 has 15 residues. The germline gives CDR1 SGHRS, CDR2 YFSETQ. Trimming took 4 bases from V and 3 from J, leaving 14 bases between them. A note on this clone: The antigen remains undetermined.

Genomic DNA (from each subset) was split evenly across several immunoSEQ plates. Clones were read by immunoSEQ multiplex PCR, and TCRdb kept only the in-frame ones, dropping some. The sample contains a few million clones, more than 80% of which appear only once. Sequenced input: naive CD4+ T cells sorted from blood. Subset reported: CD45RA+ positively selected. The sequence was obtained from a man aged 18 to 29 in good health. The gene calls are TRBV5-1 and TRBJ1-5; D call uncertain. CDR3 bases: TGCGCCAGCAGCCCCCCCAGGAAAGACAATCAGCCCCAGCATTTT. The encoded protein is CASSPPRKDNQPQHF.